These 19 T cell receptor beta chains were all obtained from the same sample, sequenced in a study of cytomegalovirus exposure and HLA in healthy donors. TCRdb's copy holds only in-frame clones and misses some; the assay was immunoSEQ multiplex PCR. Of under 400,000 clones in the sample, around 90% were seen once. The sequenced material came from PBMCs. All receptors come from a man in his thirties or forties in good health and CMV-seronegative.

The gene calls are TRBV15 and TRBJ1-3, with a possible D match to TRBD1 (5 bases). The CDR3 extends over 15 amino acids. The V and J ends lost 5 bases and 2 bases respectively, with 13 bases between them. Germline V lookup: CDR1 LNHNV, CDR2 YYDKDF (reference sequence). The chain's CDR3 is CATSGLWGAGNTIYF. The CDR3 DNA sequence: TGTGCCACCAGCGGCCTGTGGGGGGCTGGAAACACCATATATTTT.

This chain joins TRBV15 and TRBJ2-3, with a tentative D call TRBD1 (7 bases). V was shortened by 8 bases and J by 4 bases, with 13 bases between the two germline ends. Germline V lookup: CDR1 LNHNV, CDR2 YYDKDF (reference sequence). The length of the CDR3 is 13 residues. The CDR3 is CATQDRRADTQYF. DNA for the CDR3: TGTGCCACCCAGGACAGGAGGGCAGATACGCAGTATTTT.

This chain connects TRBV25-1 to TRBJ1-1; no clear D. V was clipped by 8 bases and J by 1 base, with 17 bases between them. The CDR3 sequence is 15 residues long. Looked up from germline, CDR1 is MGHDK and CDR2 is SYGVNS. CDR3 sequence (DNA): TGTGCCAGCGACGCGCCAGGAGCGGGGAACACTGAAGCTTTCTTT. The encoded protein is CASDAPGAGNTEAFF. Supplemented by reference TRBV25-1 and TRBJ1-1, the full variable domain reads EADIYQTPRYLVIGTGKKITLECSQTMGHDKMYWYQQDPGMELHLIHYSYGVNSTEKGDLSSESTVSRIRTEHFPLTLESARPSHTSQYLCASDAPGAGNTEAFFGQGTRLTVV.

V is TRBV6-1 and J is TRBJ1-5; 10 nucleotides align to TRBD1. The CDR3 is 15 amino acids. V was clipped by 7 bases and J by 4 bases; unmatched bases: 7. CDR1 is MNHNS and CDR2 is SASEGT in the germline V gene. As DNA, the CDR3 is TGTGCCAGCATCACGGACAGGGGGGGAAATCAGCCCCAGCATTTT. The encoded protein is CASITDRGGNQPQHF.

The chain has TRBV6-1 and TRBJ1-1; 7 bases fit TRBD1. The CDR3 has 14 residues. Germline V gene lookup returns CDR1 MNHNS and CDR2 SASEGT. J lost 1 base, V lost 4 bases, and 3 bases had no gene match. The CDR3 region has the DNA TGTGCCAGCAGTGTAAGGGGGCCGAACACTGAAGCTTTCTTT. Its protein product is CASSVRGPNTEAFF.

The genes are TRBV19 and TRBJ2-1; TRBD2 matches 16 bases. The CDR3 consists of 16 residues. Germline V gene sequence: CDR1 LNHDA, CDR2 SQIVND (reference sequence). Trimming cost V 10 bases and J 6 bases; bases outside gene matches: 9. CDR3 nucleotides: TGTGCCACGGGGACTAGCGGGGGGGACCCTGGCAATGAGCAGTTCTTC. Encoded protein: CATGTSGGDPGNEQFF.

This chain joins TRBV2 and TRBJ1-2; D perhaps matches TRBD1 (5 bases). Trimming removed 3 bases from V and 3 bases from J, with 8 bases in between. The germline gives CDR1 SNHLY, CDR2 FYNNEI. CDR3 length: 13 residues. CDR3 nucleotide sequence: TGTGCCAGCAGTGAGGGGGGGGACTATGGCTACACCTTC. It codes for CASSEGGDYGYTF.

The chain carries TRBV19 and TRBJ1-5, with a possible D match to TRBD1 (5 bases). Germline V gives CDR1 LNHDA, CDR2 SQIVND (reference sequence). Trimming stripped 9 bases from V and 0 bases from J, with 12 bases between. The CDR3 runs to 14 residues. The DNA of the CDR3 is TGTGCCAGCTCGACAGAACGTAGCAATCAGCCCCAGCATTTT. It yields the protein CASSTERSNQPQHF.

The CDR3: CSAPDSNEQFF. The CDR3 DNA reads as TGCAGTGCTCCGGACAGTAATGAGCAGTTCTTC. V gene TRBV20-1 combines with J gene TRBJ2-1, with a weak D call TRBD1 (6 bases). Germline lookup yields CDR1 DFQATT and CDR2 SNEGSKA (reference sequence). The CDR3 runs 11 residues. The V and J ends lost 5 bases and 7 bases respectively, with 9 bases between them.

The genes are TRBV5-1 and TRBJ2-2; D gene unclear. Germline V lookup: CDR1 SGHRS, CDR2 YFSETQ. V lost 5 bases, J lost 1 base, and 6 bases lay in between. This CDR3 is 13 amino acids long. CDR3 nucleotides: TGCGCCAGCAGGGCAGGGAACACCGGGGAGCTGTTTTTT. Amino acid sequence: CASRAGNTGELFF.

Here the CDR3 reads CASSQGLPGNTIYF. For the CDR3, the DNA is TGCGCCAGCAGCCAAGGACTACCTGGAAACACCATATATTTT. J is TRBJ1-3 and V is TRBV4-1, with D uncertain. The CDR3 sequence is 14 residues long. Trimming left V 1 base short and J 2 bases short, with 6 bases between. Per germline, CDR1 MGHRA and CDR2 YSYEKL.

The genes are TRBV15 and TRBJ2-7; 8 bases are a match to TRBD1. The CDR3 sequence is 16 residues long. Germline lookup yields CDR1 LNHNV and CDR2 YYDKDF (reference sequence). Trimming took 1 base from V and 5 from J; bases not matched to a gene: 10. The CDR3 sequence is CATSRGRDRRYNEQYF. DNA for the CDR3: TGTGCCACCAGCAGAGGCCGGGACAGGAGATATAACGAGCAGTACTTC.

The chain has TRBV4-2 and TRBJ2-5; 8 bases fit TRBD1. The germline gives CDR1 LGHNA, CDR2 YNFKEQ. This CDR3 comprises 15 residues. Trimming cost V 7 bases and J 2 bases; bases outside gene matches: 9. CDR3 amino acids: CASKYPGTGQETQYF. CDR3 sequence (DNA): TGTGCCAGCAAGTATCCCGGGACAGGTCAAGAGACCCAGTACTTC.

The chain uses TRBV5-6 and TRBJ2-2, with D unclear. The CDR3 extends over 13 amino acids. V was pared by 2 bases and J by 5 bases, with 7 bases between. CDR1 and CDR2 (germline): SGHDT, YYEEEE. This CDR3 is CASSLQFTGELFF. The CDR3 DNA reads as TGTGCCAGCAGCTTACAGTTTACCGGGGAGCTGTTTTTT.

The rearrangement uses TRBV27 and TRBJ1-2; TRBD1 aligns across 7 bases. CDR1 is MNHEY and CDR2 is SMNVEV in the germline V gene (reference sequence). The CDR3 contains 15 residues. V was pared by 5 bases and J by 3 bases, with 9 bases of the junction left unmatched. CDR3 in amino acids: CASSPTGGTDYGYTF. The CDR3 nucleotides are TGTGCCAGCAGTCCTACAGGTGGGACAGACTATGGCTACACCTTC.

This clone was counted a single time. CDR3 amino acids: CASSLGTVNTEAFF. For the CDR3, the DNA is TGTGCCAGCAGCCTAGGGACAGTAAACACTGAAGCTTTCTTT. The chain employs TRBV6-5 and TRBJ1-1; TRBD1 agrees at 7 bases. Germline CDR1 reads MNHEY; CDR2 reads SVGAGI. The ends lost 6 bases at V and 2 bases at J; junction bases unmatched: 6. This CDR3 region has 14 residues.

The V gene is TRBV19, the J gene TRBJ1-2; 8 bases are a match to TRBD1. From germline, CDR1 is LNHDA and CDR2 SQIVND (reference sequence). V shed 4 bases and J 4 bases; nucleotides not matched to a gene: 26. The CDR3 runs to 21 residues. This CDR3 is CASSRTWEPTDRELGGYGYTF. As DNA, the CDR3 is TGTGCCAGTAGTAGGACGTGGGAGCCGACGGACAGGGAATTAGGGGGCTATGGCTACACCTTC.

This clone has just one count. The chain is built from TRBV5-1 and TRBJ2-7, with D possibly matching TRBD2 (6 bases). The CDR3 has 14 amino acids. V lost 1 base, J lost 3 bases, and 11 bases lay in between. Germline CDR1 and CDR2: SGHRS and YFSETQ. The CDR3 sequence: CASSLSGGSYEQYF. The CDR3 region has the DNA TGCGCCAGCAGCTTGTCCGGGGGAAGCTACGAGCAGTACTTC.

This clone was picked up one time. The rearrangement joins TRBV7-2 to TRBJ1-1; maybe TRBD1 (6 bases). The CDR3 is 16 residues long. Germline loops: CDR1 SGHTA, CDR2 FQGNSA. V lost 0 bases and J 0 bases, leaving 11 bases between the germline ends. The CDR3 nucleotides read TGTGCCAGCAGCTTAGCCCCAACAGGGATGAACACTGAAGCTTTCTTT. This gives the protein CASSLAPTGMNTEAFF.